This TCR beta chain was recorded in a study of blood T cells in healthy people across ages. For the second PCR, which ran for roughly 7 to 11 cycles, a sample-barcoded 5' primer and a J-beta primer mix were used. TCRdb passed the 5' RACE reads through MiXCR, listing each CDR3 protein once. The data contain about 640,000 distinct CDR3 sequences, 40% to 50% of them singletons. The authors drew about 9.5 milliliters of peripheral blood from each donor. General study points: The unsorted PBMCs prevented any conclusive comparison of naive versus antigen-experienced cells.

Comment on this clonotype: Its antigen is not identified.

The clonotype was recovered from an older man in good health. Sequenced sample: blood.

CDR3 bases: TGCAGTGCTAGCTTGGGTAGGACAGCCACTAATGAAAAACTGTTTTTT. It is translated as CSASLGRTATNEKLFF. The chain recombines TRBV20-1 with TRBJ1-4; a possible D gene is TRBD1 (6 bases). The CDR3 covers 16 residues. Trimming stripped 3 bases from V and 2 bases from J, with 16 bases between. Germline CDR1 is DFQATT and CDR2 is SNEGSKA (reference sequence).